Sequencing of this TCR beta chain was carried out in a study of cytomegalovirus exposure and HLA in healthy donors. Germline V gives CDR1 MDHEN, CDR2 SYDVKM. This CDR3 spans 15 amino acids. Trimming removed 5 bases at V and 0 bases at J, with 8 bases between. Measured with immunoSEQ multiplex PCR; TCRdb has only the in-frame clones, and not every one. The table shows about 110,000 clones, with roughly nine tenths occurring only once. V is TRBV28 and J is TRBJ1-6; unclear D gene. This clonotype was sampled from a woman between 18 and 29 years old in good health and CMV-seropositive. The source material was PBMCs. In DNA form, the CDR3 reads TGTGCCAGCAGTGGACTGAGCTCCTATAATTCACCCCTCCACTTT. It translates to CASSGLSSYNSPLHF.